A selection of T cell receptor beta chains follows, all from one sample in a study of technical replicates of blood from several donors. The table came from immunoSEQ multiplex PCR; TCRdb's copy has only in-frame clones and leaves some out. The table has around 80,000 clones, roughly 98% seen once; the top ten hold approximately 0.15%. Sequenced material: T cells isolated from PBMCs. These receptors were taken from a human donor in good health. The CDR3 runs from the conserved cysteine through the conserved F or W. The D gene is left open where the match is weak. Clone size is stated in some rows and not others, as once, few, many or a class when expanded.

j_call: TRBJ1-2; v_call: TRBV29-1; clone_size: NA; d_call: TRBD1; cdr3_nt: TGCAGCGTTGAGGGACAGGAATATGGCTACACCTTC; cdr3_aa: CSVEGQEYGYTF
j_call: TRBJ2-4; v_call: TRBV21-1; clone_size: NA; d_call: NA; cdr3_nt: TGTGCCAGCAGCGACACAGGGTTAAAAAACATTCAGTACTTC; cdr3_aa: CASSDTGLKNIQYF
j_call: TRBJ2-1; v_call: TRBV11-3; clone_size: NA; d_call: TRBD1; cdr3_nt: TGTGCCAGCAGCGTCTTCCCGGGACAGGGGGCGGAGAATGAGCAGTTCTTC; cdr3_aa: CASSVFPGQGAENEQFF
j_call: TRBJ2-7; v_call: TRBV13; clone_size: NA; d_call: NA; cdr3_nt: TGTGCCAGCAGCTTAGGCAACTACGAGCAGTACTTC; cdr3_aa: CASSLGNYEQYF
j_call: TRBJ2-2; v_call: TRBV11-2; clone_size: NA; d_call: TRBD1; cdr3_nt: TGTGCCAGCAGCTTAGACCGAGTCTTCTCCAGGGGGAGAACCACCGGGGAGCTGTTTTTT; cdr3_aa: CASSLDRVFSRGRTTGELFF
j_call: TRBJ2-7; v_call: TRBV28; clone_size: NA; d_call: NA; cdr3_nt: TGTGCCAGCAGGACTCGGGGGTTGGTGTTGGACGAGCAGTACTTC; cdr3_aa: CASRTRGLVLDEQYF
j_call: TRBJ2-7; v_call: TRBV27; clone_size: NA; d_call: TRBD1; cdr3_nt: TGTGCCAGCAGTCACAGGGGGAACATAGGGTACGAGCAGTACTTC; cdr3_aa: CASSHRGNIGYEQYF
j_call: TRBJ1-5; v_call: TRBV19; clone_size: once; d_call: NA; cdr3_nt: TGTGCCAGTAGTATAGATATGGCAGAAAATCAGCCCCAGCATTTT; cdr3_aa: CASSIDMAENQPQHF
j_call: TRBJ2-7; v_call: TRBV27; clone_size: NA; d_call: TRBD1; cdr3_nt: TGTGCCAGCGGGGACAGGGTCTACGAGCAGTACTTC; cdr3_aa: CASGDRVYEQYF
j_call: TRBJ2-3; v_call: TRBV4-2; clone_size: NA; d_call: TRBD2; cdr3_nt: TGTGCCAGCAGCCATCCCGGCGGGGGGATTCCAGATACGCAGTATTTT; cdr3_aa: CASSHPGGGIPDTQYF
j_call: TRBJ2-1; v_call: TRBV13; clone_size: NA; d_call: TRBD2; cdr3_nt: TGTGCCAGCAGCTTGCGGGGGAGGAATGAGCAGTTCTTC; cdr3_aa: CASSLRGRNEQFF
j_call: TRBJ2-5; v_call: TRBV19; clone_size: NA; d_call: TRBD1; cdr3_nt: TGTGCCAGTAGAGATCCGGGACAGAGTCAAGAGACCCAGTACTTC; cdr3_aa: CASRDPGQSQETQYF
j_call: TRBJ2-7; v_call: TRBV6-1; clone_size: NA; d_call: TRBD1; cdr3_nt: TGTGCCAGCAGTGACAGGACAGGGGTGGAGGAGCAGTACTTC; cdr3_aa: CASSDRTGVEEQYF
j_call: TRBJ2-2; v_call: TRBV5-4; clone_size: NA; d_call: TRBD1; cdr3_nt: TGTGCCAGCAGCCGACCGGGACAGGGGTTGGCCGGGGAGCTGTTTTTT; cdr3_aa: CASSRPGQGLAGELFF
j_call: TRBJ2-3; v_call: TRBV5-1; clone_size: NA; d_call: TRBD2; cdr3_nt: TGCGCCAGCACCCCCCGCCCGGGACTAGCGGGAGAGCGGATAGATACGCAGTATTTT; cdr3_aa: CASTPRPGLAGERIDTQYF
j_call: TRBJ1-1; v_call: TRBV20-1; clone_size: NA; d_call: NA; cdr3_nt: TGCAGTGCTAGGGCCGGGATAGCTTTCTTT; cdr3_aa: CSARAGIAFF
j_call: TRBJ2-3; v_call: TRBV18; clone_size: NA; d_call: TRBD1; cdr3_nt: TGTGCCAGCTCACCATTCGCTGGGTTCGTGGAGGGACAGGACACAGATACGCAGTATTTT; cdr3_aa: CASSPFAGFVEGQDTDTQYF
j_call: TRBJ2-1; v_call: TRBV10-1; clone_size: NA; d_call: TRBD2; cdr3_nt: TGCGCCAGCAGTTATAGCGGGAGTCCCGACAATGAGCAGTTCTTC; cdr3_aa: CASSYSGSPDNEQFF
j_call: TRBJ1-2; v_call: TRBV27; clone_size: once; d_call: NA; cdr3_nt: TGTGCCAGCAGTTTAAGCACAGGGTATGGCTACACCTTC; cdr3_aa: CASSLSTGYGYTF
j_call: TRBJ1-5; v_call: TRBV9; clone_size: NA; d_call: NA; cdr3_nt: TGTGCCAGCAGCTGGGGTGGGGGGGACAATCAGCCCCAGCATTTT; cdr3_aa: CASSWGGGDNQPQHF
j_call: TRBJ1-5; v_call: TRBV2; clone_size: NA; d_call: NA; cdr3_nt: TGTGCCAGCGGGGGCGGGAATCAGCCCCAGCATTTT; cdr3_aa: CASGGGNQPQHF
j_call: TRBJ1-2; v_call: TRBV7-6; clone_size: NA; d_call: NA; cdr3_nt: TGTGCCAGCAGCTTAGAGGCGGGCGCCGGTGGCTACACCTTC; cdr3_aa: CASSLEAGAGGYTF
j_call: TRBJ2-7; v_call: TRBV11-2; clone_size: NA; d_call: TRBD1; cdr3_nt: TGTGCCAGCAGCTTTCGACAGGGGTACGGCGAGCAGTACTTC; cdr3_aa: CASSFRQGYGEQYF
j_call: TRBJ1-1; v_call: TRBV18; clone_size: NA; d_call: NA; cdr3_nt: TGTGCCAGCTCACTAGGAAGACAGGCTAATACTGAAGCTTTCTTT; cdr3_aa: CASSLGRQANTEAFF
j_call: TRBJ2-1; v_call: TRBV7-2; clone_size: NA; d_call: NA; cdr3_nt: TGTGCCAGCAGCTTAGCGGGTACGGGACACCCCTACAATGAGCAGTTCTTC; cdr3_aa: CASSLAGTGHPYNEQFF
j_call: TRBJ2-5; v_call: TRBV4-2; clone_size: NA; d_call: NA; cdr3_nt: TGTGCCAGCAGCCAACTACTAGGAGAGACCCAGTACTTC; cdr3_aa: CASSQLLGETQYF
j_call: TRBJ1-1; v_call: TRBV11-1; clone_size: NA; d_call: TRBD1; cdr3_nt: TGTGCCAGCGGAGCGACAGGGGCGAACACTGAAGCTTTCTTT; cdr3_aa: CASGATGANTEAFF
j_call: TRBJ2-7; v_call: TRBV11-3; clone_size: NA; d_call: TRBD2; cdr3_nt: TGTGCCAGCAGCTTAAGCGGGGGCCTCTCCTACGAGCAGTACTTC; cdr3_aa: CASSLSGGLSYEQYF
j_call: TRBJ1-4; v_call: TRBV7-8; clone_size: NA; d_call: NA; cdr3_nt: TGTGCCAGCAGCCCCGGGGGGGGTGGGTCTCGTGAAAGGGATGAAAAACTGTTTTTT; cdr3_aa: CASSPGGGGSRERDEKLFF
j_call: TRBJ2-7; v_call: TRBV7-9; clone_size: NA; d_call: TRBD2; cdr3_nt: TGTGCCAGCAGCTCTGGGACTAGCGGGGTTTCACCCGCCTACGAGCAGTACTTC; cdr3_aa: CASSSGTSGVSPAYEQYF
j_call: TRBJ2-1; v_call: TRBV27; clone_size: NA; d_call: TRBD2; cdr3_nt: TGTGCCAGCAGTCCAAGAGTTCTAGCGGGAGGTGTCAATGAGCAGTTCTTC; cdr3_aa: CASSPRVLAGGVNEQFF
j_call: TRBJ1-1; v_call: TRBV6-6; clone_size: NA; d_call: NA; cdr3_nt: TGTGCCAGCAAACAGGCAAGAGACTACACTGAAGCTTTCTTT; cdr3_aa: CASKQARDYTEAFF
j_call: TRBJ1-1; v_call: TRBV4-1; clone_size: NA; d_call: TRBD1; cdr3_nt: TGCGCCAGCGCCGACCTTCTGACAGGGTCTTCTGAAGCTTTCTTT; cdr3_aa: CASADLLTGSSEAFF
j_call: TRBJ1-2; v_call: TRBV6-6; clone_size: NA; d_call: NA; cdr3_nt: TGTGCCAGCAGTCTCCTAGATGGCTACACCTTC; cdr3_aa: CASSLLDGYTF
j_call: TRBJ1-1; v_call: TRBV28; clone_size: NA; d_call: NA; cdr3_nt: TGTGCCAGCATACTAAACCGGGGGAACACTGAAGCTTTCTTT; cdr3_aa: CASILNRGNTEAFF
j_call: TRBJ2-1; v_call: TRBV28; clone_size: NA; d_call: TRBD2; cdr3_nt: TGTGCCAGCAGGACCAGACTAGCGGGAGTCTACAATGAGCAGTTCTTC; cdr3_aa: CASRTRLAGVYNEQFF
j_call: TRBJ2-1; v_call: TRBV30; clone_size: NA; d_call: TRBD1; cdr3_nt: TGTGCCTGGAGTGCCTGGACAGGGAACAATGAGCAGTTCTTC; cdr3_aa: CAWSAWTGNNEQFF
j_call: TRBJ2-5; v_call: TRBV7-7; clone_size: NA; d_call: NA; cdr3_nt: TGTGCCAGCAGCTCGATGGGCTTTCCGAGTCAAGAGACCCAGTACTTC; cdr3_aa: CASSSMGFPSQETQYF
j_call: TRBJ2-1; v_call: TRBV6-4; clone_size: NA; d_call: NA; cdr3_nt: TGTGCCACCTCGACTAGATCCTACAATGAGCAGTTCTTC; cdr3_aa: CATSTRSYNEQFF
j_call: TRBJ2-2; v_call: TRBV28; clone_size: NA; d_call: NA; cdr3_nt: TGTGCCAGCAGTTTGCGTCCCGGGAGAACCGGGGAGCTGTTTTTT; cdr3_aa: CASSLRPGRTGELFF
j_call: TRBJ1-5; v_call: TRBV19; clone_size: NA; d_call: TRBD1; cdr3_nt: TGTGCCAGTAGTGCCGGGTTGACAGGGGGCTTCAATCAGCCCCAGCATTTT; cdr3_aa: CASSAGLTGGFNQPQHF
j_call: TRBJ2-3; v_call: TRBV13; clone_size: NA; d_call: NA; cdr3_nt: TGTGCCAGCAGCTTAGAAACGGCAGATACGCAGTATTTT; cdr3_aa: CASSLETADTQYF
j_call: TRBJ2-5; v_call: TRBV5-5; clone_size: NA; d_call: TRBD2; cdr3_nt: TGTGCCAGCAGCTTGCCACTAGGACTAGCGGGGCGGGAGACCCAGTACTTC; cdr3_aa: CASSLPLGLAGRETQYF
j_call: TRBJ2-7; v_call: TRBV5-8; clone_size: NA; d_call: NA; cdr3_nt: TGTGCCAGCAGCGACCGGGTCCGCTACTACGAGCAGTACTTC; cdr3_aa: CASSDRVRYYEQYF
j_call: TRBJ1-1; v_call: TRBV9; clone_size: NA; d_call: NA; cdr3_nt: TGTGCCAGCAGCGAACAACCAGGCACTGAAGCTTTCTTT; cdr3_aa: CASSEQPGTEAFF
j_call: TRBJ1-2; v_call: TRBV11-2; clone_size: NA; d_call: TRBD1; cdr3_nt: TGTGCCAGCAGCTACAACAGGGGGTCGGATGGCTACACCTTC; cdr3_aa: CASSYNRGSDGYTF
j_call: TRBJ2-7; v_call: TRBV19; clone_size: NA; d_call: NA; cdr3_nt: TGTGCCAGTAGTATTCCCGACAGGGAGGACTACGAGCAGTACTTC; cdr3_aa: CASSIPDREDYEQYF
j_call: TRBJ2-2; v_call: TRBV9; clone_size: NA; d_call: NA; cdr3_nt: TGTGCCAGCAGCGGGGCGCTGAACACCGGGGAGCTGTTTTTT; cdr3_aa: CASSGALNTGELFF
j_call: TRBJ1-1; v_call: TRBV2; clone_size: NA; d_call: NA; cdr3_nt: TGTGCCAGCAGTCAGAACACTGAAGCTTTCTTT; cdr3_aa: CASSQNTEAFF
j_call: TRBJ1-5; v_call: TRBV10-3; clone_size: NA; d_call: TRBD1; cdr3_nt: TGTGCCATCAGTGAGTCGAGACAGGGGGTCGGCAATCAGCCCCAGCATTTT; cdr3_aa: CAISESRQGVGNQPQHF
j_call: TRBJ1-1; v_call: TRBV7-6; clone_size: NA; d_call: NA; cdr3_nt: TGTGCCAGCAGCTTTTCAGGGCGGGGCAGAGCAAACACTGAAGCTTTCTTT; cdr3_aa: CASSFSGRGRANTEAFF
j_call: TRBJ2-7; v_call: TRBV7-9; clone_size: NA; d_call: NA; cdr3_nt: TGTGCCAGCAGCTTAAGGGACTGGATGAGGGGGCCAAGCTCCTACGAGCAGTACTTC; cdr3_aa: CASSLRDWMRGPSSYEQYF
j_call: TRBJ2-1; v_call: TRBV6-4; clone_size: NA; d_call: TRBD2; cdr3_nt: TGTGCCAGCAGTCGTGAGGGGAGCGGGGCCTACAATGAGCAGTTCTTC; cdr3_aa: CASSREGSGAYNEQFF
j_call: TRBJ1-1; v_call: TRBV5-1; clone_size: NA; d_call: TRBD1; cdr3_nt: TGCGCCAGCAGCCCCGGACAGGGGAACACTGAAGCTTTCTTT; cdr3_aa: CASSPGQGNTEAFF
j_call: TRBJ2-5; v_call: TRBV6-6; clone_size: once; d_call: TRBD2; cdr3_nt: TGTGCCAGCAGTTACGGGGGGGGTTTTGAGACCCAGTACTTC; cdr3_aa: CASSYGGGFETQYF
j_call: TRBJ2-5; v_call: TRBV11-3; clone_size: NA; d_call: TRBD1; cdr3_nt: TGTGCCAGCAGCTTAGGACGACAGGGGGAAGAGACCCAGTACTTC; cdr3_aa: CASSLGRQGEETQYF
j_call: TRBJ1-1; v_call: TRBV28; clone_size: NA; d_call: TRBD1; cdr3_nt: TGTGCCAGCAGTTTGTCGGGACAGGGAGGTGAGAACACTGAAGCTTTCTTT; cdr3_aa: CASSLSGQGGENTEAFF